These 27 T cell receptor beta chains came from one sample sequenced in a study of T cells in localized non-small cell lung cancer (dated by TCRdb to 2018 to 2020). Library preparation was by the immunoSEQ multiplex PCR assay. TCRdb stores this immuneACCESS table with in-frame sequences only. Part of the clones is absent; in the studies checked, under half of the shortfall reflects unresolved V genes, and no reason is known for the rest. In this sample the table shows around 41,000 clones, about 90% of which occur a single time. Of the sample, about 2.8% is held by the ten largest clones. Sequencing was performed on peripheral blood, taken before any cancer treatment. The source of these receptors is a female donor older than 55 with stage I squamous cell lung carcinoma.

Worth noting for this clone: Mismatch with germline at one junction end may stem from a read error. The chain is built from TRBV9 and TRBJ2-7; D is unresolved. Germline CDR1 and CDR2: SGDLS and YYNGEE. CDR3 length: 16 amino acids. The CDR3 DNA is TGTGCCAGCAGCGTAGAACTGGGGTCTGGCTCCTCCGAGCAGTACTTC. Translating gives CASSVELGSGSSEQYF.

This sequence joins TRBV7-2 and TRBJ2-2; 7 bases are a match to TRBD2. This CDR3 spans 13 amino acids. Germline values: CDR1 SGHTA, CDR2 FQGNSA. V lost 6 bases, J lost 4 bases, and 2 bases stayed unmatched. The CDR3 spells CASRSGGTGELFF. The CDR3 DNA reads TGTGCCAGCAGATCGGGAGGCACCGGGGAGCTGTTTTTT.

V is TRBV27 and J is TRBJ1-5; D gene uncertain. This CDR3 contains 15 residues. The V gene's germline CDR1 is MNHEY and CDR2 SMNVEV (reference sequence). The germline V and J ends were trimmed by 6 bases and 1 base, with 13 bases remaining between them. The chain's CDR3 is CASSRTPLSNQPQHF. Written as DNA, the CDR3 is TGTGCCAGCAGCAGGACTCCCCTCAGCAATCAGCCCCAGCATTTT.

The genes are TRBV29-1 and TRBJ2-5; a weak D match, TRBD1 (6 bases). The CDR3 runs 13 residues. The germline V gene encodes CDR1 SQVTM and CDR2 ANQGSEA. The V end was cut by 1 base, the J end by 2 bases, with 8 bases between. The CDR3 spells CSVEGDKQETQYF. CDR3 sequence (DNA): TGCAGCGTTGAAGGGGACAAACAAGAGACCCAGTACTTC.

The chain combines TRBV27 with TRBJ2-2, with 10 bases identical to TRBD2. Germline CDR1 and CDR2: MNHEY and SMNVEV (reference sequence). V dropped 6 bases and J dropped 7; count of bases not matched to a gene: 14. The CDR3 is made up of 17 amino acids. CDR3 amino acids: CASRPSKAGGYGGELFF. The DNA of the CDR3 is TGTGCCAGCAGACCCAGCAAAGCGGGAGGGTATGGCGGGGAGCTGTTTTTT.

V gene TRBV7-2 combines with J gene TRBJ2-5; 7 bases are a match to TRBD1. Germline CDR1 and CDR2: SGHTA and FQGNSA. This CDR3 has 16 amino acids. Germline trimming cut 6 bases from V and 3 bases from J; bases unmatched to any gene: 13. CDR3 nucleotides: TGTGCCAGCAGTAGAAGGGGAACAGGGGTGAAAGAGACCCAGTACTTC. As protein: CASSRRGTGVKETQYF.

The J gene is TRBJ2-5, the V gene TRBV5-1; the D is unclear. The CDR3 is 14 residues long. Germline CDR1 SGHRS, CDR2 YFSETQ. Deletions cut 4 bases from V and 5 bases from J, with 15 bases between. This CDR3 reads CASSTGTPAETQYF. The CDR3 DNA sequence: TGCGCCAGCAGCACCGGAACCCCCGCTGAGACCCAGTACTTC.

The V gene is TRBV5-1, the J gene TRBJ2-6; no firm D call. Trimming cost V 4 bases and J 0 bases, with 5 bases left between them. The CDR3 consists of 14 residues. CDR1 is SGHRS, CDR2 YFSETQ, per germline. The CDR3 loop is CASSASSGANVLTF. DNA for the CDR3: TGCGCCAGCAGCGCAAGCTCTGGGGCCAACGTCCTGACTTTC.

The table lists this clone with a count of one. The V call is TRBV4-3, the J call TRBJ2-1; possibly TRBD1 for D (6 bases). Germline V gene data show CDR1 as LGHNA and CDR2 as YSLEER. V gave up 0 bases and J gave up 7 bases, with 13 bases separating them. There are 15 residues in the CDR3. CDR3 sequence: CASSQDSVRGNEQFF. The CDR3 DNA follows: TGCGCCAGCAGCCAAGATTCGGTCAGGGGTAATGAGCAGTTCTTC.

V and J are TRBV4-3 and TRBJ2-3; 7 bases map to TRBD2. Germline V gene data show CDR1 as LGHNA and CDR2 as YSLEER. The CDR3 has 16 residues. The junction had 9 bases not matched to a gene; V was cut back by 4 bases and J by 2 bases. In DNA, the CDR3 is TGCGCCAGCAGCCCCGGAATAGCGGGCAACACAGATACGCAGTATTTT. Translation: CASSPGIAGNTDTQYF.

The CDR3 DNA reads TGTGCCAGCAGCCCGACAGGGGGCGCAAACTACGAGCAGTACTTC. Translation: CASSPTGGANYEQYF. J is TRBJ2-7 and V is TRBV5-4; TRBD1 matches at 10 bases. CDR3 size: 15 residues. The J segment lost 3 bases and the V segment lost 4 bases, leaving 7 bases of the junction unmatched. Germline values: CDR1 SGHNT, CDR2 YYREEE (reference sequence).

This sequence joins TRBV7-3 and TRBJ2-3, with TRBD2 matching 7 bases. V was clipped by 4 bases and J by 0 bases; unmatched bases: 4. The CDR3 is 15 residues long. Germline V gene sequence: CDR1 SGHTA, CDR2 FQGTGA. CDR3 region: CASSYRAGSTDTQYF. The DNA of the CDR3 is TGTGCCAGCAGCTACCGAGCGGGAAGCACAGATACGCAGTATTTT.

CDR3 nucleotides: TGTGCCAGCAGCTTAGCGAGGAGGGGGCGCACAGATACGCAGTATTTT. It is translated as CASSLARRGRTDTQYF. This chain links TRBV7-2 with TRBJ2-3, with D possibly TRBD1 on 7 matching bases. Per germline, CDR1 SGHTA and CDR2 FQGNSA. The CDR3 has 16 residues. The V end lost 0 bases, the J end lost 1 base, and 11 bases lay between the germline ends. The full variable domain, its missing parts supplied by reference TRBV7-2 and TRBJ2-3, is GAGVSQSPSNKVTEKGKDVELRCDPISGHTALYWYRQSLGQGLEFLIYFQGNSAPDKSGLPSDRFSAERTGGSVSTLTIQRTQQEDSAVYLCASSLARRGRTDTQYFGPGTRLTVL.

The chain links TRBV6-6 to TRBJ2-7; D is ambiguous. This CDR3 has 13 residues. Trimming removed 0 bases from V and 5 bases from J, with 8 bases in between. CDR1 is MNHNY, CDR2 SVGAGI, per germline (reference sequence). The CDR3 DNA reads TGTGCCAGCAGTTACTCGAGTGACGACGAGCAGTACTTC. This codes for CASSYSSDDEQYF.

The chain joins TRBV19 to TRBJ1-1; D is uncertain. The CDR3 has 13 amino acids. Trimming stripped 5 bases from V and 1 base from J, with 8 bases between. Germline CDR1 reads LNHDA; CDR2 reads SQIVND (reference sequence). Here the CDR3 reads CASSRGPNTEAFF. The CDR3 DNA reads TGTGCCAGTAGTCGAGGGCCGAACACTGAAGCTTTCTTT.

This clone was observed once. The chain uses TRBV5-1 and TRBJ2-3; 8 positions match TRBD2. Per germline, CDR1 SGHRS and CDR2 YFSETQ. CDR3 length: 16 amino acids. With V trimmed by 4 bases and J by 2 bases, 9 bases remained unmatched. CDR3 coding DNA: TGCGCCAGCAGCCTCGACTTTAGCGGGAACACAGATACGCAGTATTTT. This sequence encodes CASSLDFSGNTDTQYF.

The V gene is TRBV25-1, the J gene TRBJ2-7, with D possibly being TRBD1 (8 bases). Per germline, CDR1 MGHDK and CDR2 SYGVNS. Trimming left V 6 bases short and J 3 bases short, with 15 bases between. This CDR3 has 14 amino acids. CDR3: CASREQGGFYEQYF. For the CDR3, the DNA is TGTGCCAGCAGGGAACAGGGGGGGTTCTACGAGCAGTACTTC.

The CDR3 nucleotides are TGTGCCAGTAGTCAGGGGGCGCAAGGAAACACCATATATTTT. Protein product: CASSQGAQGNTIYF. This chain links TRBV19 with TRBJ1-3; 8 nucleotides match TRBD1. J was trimmed by 4 bases and V by 5 bases; bases with no gene match: 4. Germline V gene lookup returns CDR1 LNHDA and CDR2 SQIVND (reference sequence). This CDR3 is built from 14 residues.

V is TRBV7-9 and J is TRBJ1-1, with D possibly matching TRBD1 (6 bases). Germline loops: CDR1 SEHNR, CDR2 FQNEAQ (reference sequence). The CDR3 covers 14 residues. V gave up 4 bases and J gave up 2 bases, with 11 bases separating them. This CDR3 reads CASSSTGINTEAFF. The CDR3 DNA is TGTGCCAGCAGCTCCACAGGGATAAACACTGAAGCTTTCTTT.

DNA of the CDR3: TGCGCCAGCAGTCGTCTCCGGACAGGGGGCGGAACAGATACGCAGTATTTT. It is translated as CASSRLRTGGGTDTQYF. V and J are TRBV4-3 and TRBJ2-3; 11 nucleotides agree with TRBD1. The CDR3 is 17 amino acids. In germline, CDR1 is LGHNA, CDR2 YSLEER. J was trimmed by 3 bases and V by 6 bases; bases with no gene match: 11.

This clone was counted a single time. The chain employs TRBV10-2 and TRBJ2-7; D tentatively reads TRBD1 or TRBD2 (5 bases each). Trimming removed 3 bases at V and 6 bases at J, with 6 bases between. Germline CDR1 and CDR2: WSHSY and SAAADI. The CDR3 runs to 11 residues. The CDR3 here is CASSEGTEQYF. The CDR3 DNA reads TGCGCCAGCAGTGAAGGGACCGAGCAGTACTTC.

V usage is TRBV6-5 and J usage is TRBJ1-1; D not resolved. CDR3 size: 13 residues. Trimming pared 5 bases from V and 3 bases from J, leaving 10 bases between. Germline lookup yields CDR1 MNHEY and CDR2 SVGAGI. CDR3: CASSLIGDTEAFF. The DNA of the CDR3 is TGTGCCAGCAGTCTGATCGGGGACACTGAAGCTTTCTTT.

This clone was counted a few times. V gene TRBV5-6 combines with J gene TRBJ2-3; D is unresolved. From germline, CDR1 is SGHDT and CDR2 YYEEEE. The CDR3 extends over 12 amino acids. Trimming removed 1 base at V and 3 bases at J, with 3 bases between. CDR3 in DNA: TGTGCCAGCAGCTTGAGAACAGATACGCAGTATTTT. Translated: CASSLRTDTQYF.

The chain is built from TRBV9 and TRBJ2-5; tentatively, D is TRBD2 (6 bases). The CDR3 is made up of 13 amino acids. Deletions cut 4 bases from V and 5 bases from J, with 12 bases between. The V gene's germline CDR1 is SGDLS and CDR2 YYNGEE. CDR3 DNA: TGTGCCAGCAGCCCTGGGGGGTGGGAGACCCAGTACTTC. It yields the protein CASSPGGWETQYF.

The chain employs TRBV4-1 and TRBJ2-5; TRBD1 or TRBD2 may be the D gene (5 bases each). CDR3 length: 17 residues. V shed 0 bases and J shed 1 base, with 15 bases lying between them. Germline V gene sequence: CDR1 MGHRA, CDR2 YSYEKL. CDR3 sequence: CASSQEPVGVGQETQYF. The CDR3, as DNA: TGCGCCAGCAGCCAAGAACCAGTGGGGGTGGGCCAAGAGACCCAGTACTTC.

This clone was recorded a few times. The chain recombines TRBV19 with TRBJ2-7, with 7 nucleotides matching TRBD2. The CDR3 totals 15 residues. With 5 bases clipped from V and 2 bases from J, the junction kept 9 bases outside the gene matches. Germline V gene sequence: CDR1 LNHDA, CDR2 SQIVND (reference sequence). Written as DNA, the CDR3 is TGTGCCAGTAGTTTCCGTAGCGGGCCCGCCTACGAGCAGTACTTC. It specifies CASSFRSGPAYEQYF.

The chain carries TRBV29-1 and TRBJ2-2, with 11 bases lining up with TRBD2. This CDR3 is 17 amino acids long. Germline loops: CDR1 SQVTM, CDR2 ANQGSEA. Losses at the gene ends were 1 base for V and 5 bases for J; bases not matched to a gene: 9. CDR3 amino acids: CSVEVGTSGRGTGELFF. In DNA, the CDR3 is TGCAGCGTTGAAGTCGGCACTAGCGGGAGAGGAACCGGGGAGCTGTTTTTT.